Given below is one T cell receptor beta chain in context. The data derive from a study of blood T cell repertoires in COVID-19. The overall study: Samples came from the United States, Italy and Spain, spanning acute and convalescent COVID-19. Sample material is recorded as cDNA or gDNA derived from T cells, B-cell-depleted T cells, or PBMCs.

The CDR3 extends over 15 amino acids. CDR1 is MDHEN, CDR2 SYDVKM, per germline. The junction had 5 bases not matched to a gene; V was cut back by 7 bases and J by 0 bases. Study processing details: Reference gene primer amplification in the assay estimated nucleated cell counts. This table comes from immunoSEQ multiplex PCR, and its TCRdb copy is limited to in-frame clones, with some not included. V, J and clone size are taken as reported in that table, and D and trimming were inferred from the DNA itself. The sample shows 220,000 or so clones, more than 65% of them seen only once. This rearrangement joins TRBV28 to TRBJ2-1, with 8 nucleotides matching TRBD2. Material: peripheral blood. The receptor comes from a woman under 40 who had recovered from COVID-19. The CDR3 DNA follows: TGTGCCAGCAAAGGAGCGGGAGACTCCTACAATGAGCAGTTCTTC. As protein: CASKGAGDSYNEQFF.